This T cell receptor (beta chain) was recovered during a study of control samples from healthy donors and cancer patients. Method: immunoSEQ multiplex PCR; TCRdb's copy keeps in-frame clones and lacks some. The sample holds approximately 130,000 clones; roughly 84% are singletons and the top ten take more than 6.5%. The receptor was derived from a man in his forties in good health. The sequenced sample was blood.

CDR3 region: CASSQATGFAYGYTF. The CDR3 DNA reads as TGCGCCAGCAGCCAAGCTACAGGGTTTGCCTATGGCTACACCTTC. This chain uses TRBV4-1 with TRBJ1-2; a possible D gene is TRBD1 (6 bases). The CDR3 totals 15 residues. CDR1 and CDR2 (germline): MGHRA, YSYEKL. V was shortened by 1 base and J by 4 bases, with 13 bases between the two germline ends.